The clone carrying this TCR beta chain occurred many times. TCRdb re-derived calls from the 5' RACE reads in MiXCR, one entry per CDR3 protein. The sample carries approximately 240,000 distinct CDR3 sequences, around 15% recorded once. The record originates from a study of identical twins. Germline V gene sequence: CDR1 MNHNS, CDR2 SASEGT. The CDR3 runs 15 residues. The V end was cut by 5 bases, the J end by 7 bases, with 21 bases between. This TCR derives from a woman aged 18 to 35 in good health. The chain couples TRBV6-1 to TRBJ2-7, with D possibly called TRBD1 or TRBD2 (6 bases each). The sample taken for sequencing was memory (CD45RO+) T cells sorted from blood. The CDR3 sequence: CASSLASGAGVEQYF. CDR3 in DNA: TGTGCCAGCAGTCTAGCGTCGGGGGCCGGGGTTGAGCAGTACTTC.